This TCR beta chain was captured in a study of T cell repertoires in cytomegalovirus infection. The wider study: The public TCR beta signatures pointed to both CMV infection and matching HLA type.

V shed 3 bases, J shed 8 bases, and the junction held 6 bases outside the gene matches. The germline V gene has CDR1 LNHDA and CDR2 SQIVND (reference sequence). This CDR3 is built from 15 residues. TCRdb recomputed calls from the reads with MiXCR, one row per CDR3 protein. This sample carries about 150,000 distinct CDR3 sequences, about 20% of them seen once, and the ten largest clones take roughly 9.7%. Sequencing was done on a sample of PBMCs. The TCR was taken from a human donor in good health (CMV status not recorded). Some clones in this sample may be carry-over from other donors' samples. The chain combines TRBV19 with TRBJ2-1; 11 bases agree with TRBD2. The chain's CDR3 is CASSISGRAVDEQFF. Here the CDR3 DNA reads TGTGCCAGTAGTATTAGCGGGAGGGCTGTGGATGAGCAGTTCTTC.